Shown below are 23 T cell receptor beta chains from a single sample sequenced in a study of CD8+ T cells in alopecia areata. Sequencing templates came from extracted RNA that was reverse transcribed into cDNA. The data were produced by immunoSEQ multiplex PCR, yet TCRdb's version contains in-frame clones alone and is incomplete. The top ten hold 14% to 15% of the sample, which has 150,000 to 200,000 clones, 50% to 60% seen once. This specimen consisted of CD4+ T cells sorted from blood, obtained at week 0. All receptors come from a human donor with alopecia areata.

This clone was seen more than once but under ten times. The chain uses TRBV7-8 and TRBJ2-3; TRBD2 is a possible D gene (7 bases). Germline values: CDR1 SGHVS, CDR2 FQNEAQ. The CDR3 is made up of 16 amino acids. V was trimmed by 3 bases and J by 3 bases, leaving 16 bases between them. CDR3 sequence reads: CASSFVGGGKTDTQYF. The CDR3 DNA sequence: TGTGCCAGCAGCTTTGTTGGCGGGGGCAAAACAGATACGCAGTATTTT.

V and J are TRBV19 and TRBJ1-1, with D uncertain. V gave up 10 bases and J gave up 4 bases, with 13 bases separating them. CDR3 length equals 12 residues. The germline V gene has CDR1 LNHDA and CDR2 SQIVND (reference sequence). DNA of the CDR3: TGTGCCACCTACTGGGAGGGCACTGAAGCTTTCTTT. Protein product: CATYWEGTEAFF.

This clone showed up just a few times. One junction end disagrees with the germline gene, perhaps due to a read error. This chain uses TRBV4-1 with TRBJ2-4, with D possibly TRBD1 on 6 matching bases. Germline assignment: CDR1 MGHRA and CDR2 YSYEKL. The CDR3 runs 16 residues. The CDR3 reads CASSQDAWTAKNVQYF. CDR3 nucleotide sequence: TGCGCCAGCAGCCAAGATGCCTGGACAGCTAAAAACGTTCAGTACTTC.

This clone has just a few counts. This chain joins TRBV27 and TRBJ2-3, with a possible D match to TRBD1 (5 bases). V was pared by 5 bases and J by 8 bases, with 11 bases between. The CDR3 consists of 12 residues. CDR1 is MNHEY and CDR2 is SMNVEV in the germline V gene (reference sequence). CDR3 DNA: TGTGCCAGCAGTCTACCCCAGGGTACGCAGTATTTT. It translates to CASSLPQGTQYF.

The genes are TRBV5-1 and TRBJ1-2; no firm D call. V lost 4 bases and J lost 2, with 9 bases in between. Germline loops: CDR1 SGHRS, CDR2 YFSETQ. The CDR3 extends over 13 amino acids. The CDR3 DNA sequence: TGCGCCAGCAGCATTGACACAAACTATGGCTACACCTTC. Residues: CASSIDTNYGYTF.

The chain combines TRBV5-1 with TRBJ2-1; 9 bases agree with TRBD1. Germline CDR1 and CDR2: SGHRS and YFSETQ. The CDR3 is 14 residues long. The J segment lost 6 bases and the V segment lost 9 bases, leaving 10 bases of the junction unmatched. The CDR3 DNA sequence: TGCGCCACTTCGACAGGGGGTAATTCCAATGAGCAGTTCTTC. It translates to CATSTGGNSNEQFF. Complete variable domain (other parts from reference TRBV5-1 and TRBJ2-1): KAGVTQTPRYLIKTRGQQVTLSCSPISGHRSVSWYQQTPGQGLQFLFEYFSETQRNKGNFPGRFSGRQFSNSRSEMNVSTLELGDSALYLCATSTGGNSNEQFFGPGTRLTVL.

The chain carries TRBV15 and TRBJ2-5; 9 bases agree with TRBD1. CDR3 size: 17 residues. Germline CDR1 is LNHNV and CDR2 is YYDKDF (reference sequence). V dropped 7 bases and J dropped 4; count of bases not matched to a gene: 16. Here the CDR3 reads CATKTGDRATSGETQYF. The CDR3 DNA sequence: TGTGCCACCAAGACCGGGGACAGGGCAACTTCAGGAGAGACCCAGTACTTC.

The chain employs TRBV11-1 and TRBJ2-7, with 8 bases matching TRBD1. V shed 6 bases and J 4 bases; nucleotides not matched to a gene: 11. Per the germline V gene, CDR1 is SGHAT and CDR2 is FQDESV (reference sequence). CDR3 size: 15 residues. The CDR3 DNA reads TGTGCCAGCAGTCGAGACAGGGGAGTCGGTTACGAGCAGTACTTC. Translating gives CASSRDRGVGYEQYF.

This sequence joins TRBV7-2 and TRBJ1-4; D unresolved. The germline V gene encodes CDR1 SGHTA and CDR2 FQGNSA. The V gene lost 6 bases and the J gene lost 7 bases, with 30 bases spanning the gap. This CDR3 is 19 amino acids long. DNA of the CDR3: TGTGCCAGCAGAACCTTCCGGCCTGAAGACTTGGGGAAGCCTGAAAAACTGTTTTTT. This encodes CASRTFRPEDLGKPEKLFF.

The CDR3 spells CASNQGLVTEAFF. The DNA for the CDR3 is TGTGCCAGCAACCAGGGTCTGGTCACTGAAGCTTTCTTT. The chain links TRBV7-9 to TRBJ1-1; a possible D gene is TRBD1 (5 bases). V gave up 7 bases and J gave up 4 bases, with 13 bases separating them. This CDR3 has 13 residues. The germline V gene has CDR1 SEHNR and CDR2 FQNEAQ (reference sequence).

The chain recombines TRBV19 with TRBJ2-2; a weak D match, TRBD2 (6 bases). The V and J ends lost 8 bases and 6 bases respectively, with 16 bases between them. Per the germline V gene, CDR1 is LNHDA and CDR2 is SQIVND (reference sequence). This CDR3 contains 14 residues. The CDR3 sequence: CASHPLGEAGELFF. CDR3 sequence (DNA): TGTGCCAGTCACCCCTTGGGGGAGGCCGGGGAGCTGTTTTTT.

This rearrangement joins TRBV29-1 to TRBJ1-2; D is unclear. Germline-derived CDR1 and CDR2 are SQVTM and ANQGSEA. This CDR3 spans 13 amino acids. The germline V and J ends were trimmed by 1 base and 7 bases, with 13 bases remaining between them. CDR3 DNA sequence: TGCAGCGTTGAAGCGAAAGGGTTTGGTGGCTACACCTTC. It encodes CSVEAKGFGGYTF. Supplemented by reference TRBV29-1 and TRBJ1-2, the full variable domain reads SAVISQKPSRDICQRGTSLTIQCQVDSQVTMMFWYRQQPGQSLTLIATANQGSEATYESGFVIDKFPISRPNLTFSTLTVSNMSPEDSSIYLCSVEAKGFGGYTFGSGTRLTVV.

The table lists this clone with a count of one. V is TRBV29-1 and J is TRBJ1-2; a possible D gene is TRBD1 (6 bases). V lost 7 bases and J lost 5, with 20 bases in between. Germline CDR1 SQVTM, CDR2 ANQGSEA. The CDR3 loop spans 14 amino acids. The CDR3 DNA reads as TGCAGCGCTAACGCCCGGGACAACGTATATGGCTACACCTTC. It is translated as CSANARDNVYGYTF.

A few counts support this clone. This rearrangement joins TRBV5-6 to TRBJ2-7, with D tentatively TRBD1 or TRBD2 (5 bases each). Trimming pared 5 bases from V and 4 bases from J, leaving 16 bases between. Germline values: CDR1 SGHDT, CDR2 YYEEEE. The CDR3 is made up of 14 amino acids. The DNA for the CDR3 is TGTGCCAGCAGGGATACGGGGCGAGGATACGAGCAGTACTTC. Translated: CASRDTGRGYEQYF. The variable domain in full, completed from reference TRBV5-6 and TRBJ2-7, reads DAGVTQSPTHLIKTRGQQVTLRCSPKSGHDTVSWYQQALGQGPQFIFQYYEEEERQRGNFPDRFSGHQFPNYSSELNVNALLLGDSALYLCASRDTGRGYEQYFGPGTRLTVT.

The chain joins TRBV5-1 to TRBJ2-5; D not certain. CDR3 size: 13 residues. V lost 5 bases, J lost 2 bases, and 10 bases lay in between. The germline gives CDR1 SGHRS, CDR2 YFSETQ. The CDR3 sequence: CASRAAVQETQYF. CDR3 bases: TGCGCCAGCAGGGCCGCCGTACAAGAGACCCAGTACTTC.

Only one count was recorded for this clone. The gene calls are TRBV6-6 and TRBJ1-2; D uncertain. The CDR3 sequence is 10 residues long. Per the germline V gene, CDR1 is MNHNY and CDR2 is SVGAGI (reference sequence). Trimming shortened V by 9 bases and J by 8 bases, and 10 bases separated the two germline ends. CDR3 nucleotides: TGTGCCAGTGCGGCCTGGGGCTACACCTTC. Protein: CASAAWGYTF.

About this clone: Other nucleotide sequences from this sample produce the same CDR3. The chain joins TRBV30 to TRBJ1-5; possibly TRBD1 for D (5 bases). V dropped 2 bases and J dropped 3 bases, with 8 bases sitting between them. Germline lookup yields CDR1 GTSNPN and CDR2 SVGIG (reference sequence). The CDR3 is made up of 13 amino acids. The CDR3 DNA is TGTGCCTGGAGTCCCAGGGACAATCAGCCCCAGCATTTT. Translation gives CAWSPRDNQPQHF.

The gene calls are TRBV5-6 and TRBJ1-2; no reliable D call. V lost 4 bases, J lost 8 bases, and 15 bases lay in between. This CDR3 is 13 amino acids long. The V gene's germline CDR1 is SGHDT and CDR2 YYEEEE. DNA of the CDR3: TGTGCCAGCAGCCCTGTGGTACGCCCAGGCTACACCTTC. This codes for CASSPVVRPGYTF.

In regard to this clone: This CDR3 is also generated by other DNA sequences in the sample. The chain links TRBV29-1 to TRBJ2-7; the D is unclear. V was cut by 6 bases and J by 2 bases, with 5 bases left in between. The germline gives CDR1 SQVTM, CDR2 ANQGSEA. The CDR3 totals 10 residues. CDR3 sequence reads: CSVGTYEQYF. CDR3 sequence (DNA): TGCAGCGTAGGGACCTACGAGCAGTACTTC.

This chain joins TRBV7-6 and TRBJ1-5; TRBD1 might be the D (6 bases). Germline V gives CDR1 SGHVS, CDR2 FNYEAQ. V was pared by 1 base and J by 6 bases, with 13 bases between. This CDR3 contains 15 residues. The chain's CDR3 is CASSLGTDHSQPQHF. Written as DNA, the CDR3 is TGTGCCAGCAGCTTAGGGACAGACCACAGTCAGCCCCAGCATTTT.

The chain joins TRBV27 to TRBJ1-1; 9 bases align to TRBD1. The CDR3 totals 15 residues. CDR1 and CDR2 (germline): MNHEY, SMNVEV (reference sequence). V lost 5 bases, J lost 11 bases, and 15 bases stayed unmatched. CDR3 DNA: TGTGCCAGCAGTCTGTCCCGGGACAGGGTCTGGGGTGCTTTCTTT. It encodes CASSLSRDRVWGAFF.

The CDR3 DNA reads as TGTGCCTGGAATAGCGGCAACTACGAGCAGTACTTC. Protein sequence: CAWNSGNYEQYF. The chain couples TRBV30 to TRBJ2-7; tentatively, D is TRBD2 (6 bases). Between the trimmed V and J ends, which lost 4 bases and 3 bases, there was a span of 10 bases. The CDR3 length is 12 residues. Germline CDR1 reads GTSNPN; CDR2 reads SVGIG (reference sequence). The whole variable domain, filled in from reference TRBV30 and TRBJ2-7, reads SQTIHQWPATLVQPVGSPLSLECTVEGTSNPNLYWYRQAAGRGLQLLFYSVGIGQISSEVPQNLSASRPQDRQFILSSKKLLLSDSGFYLCAWNSGNYEQYFGPGTRLTVT.

The genes are TRBV15 and TRBJ2-4; D uncertain. The CDR3 length is 16 residues. CDR1 is LNHNV and CDR2 is YYDKDF in the germline V gene (reference sequence). The V gene lost 0 bases and the J gene lost 0 bases, with 9 bases spanning the gap. The chain's CDR3 is CATSREADIAKNIQYF. CDR3 DNA sequence: TGTGCCACCAGCAGAGAGGCAGATATAGCCAAAAACATTCAGTACTTC.